This TCR beta chain was sequenced in a study of cytomegalovirus exposure and HLA in healthy donors. The PCR had 60 Vbeta and 13 Jbeta primers. Clones were read by immunoSEQ multiplex PCR, and TCRdb kept only the in-frame ones, dropping some. The table shows about 140,000 clones, with around four fifths occurring only once. There are 13 residues in the CDR3. Germline V gene data show CDR1 as GTSNPN and CDR2 as SVGIG (reference sequence). The ends were cut back, 0 bases at V and 2 bases at J, with 8 bases in the middle. Source material: PBMCs. The chain links TRBV30 to TRBJ2-7; D gene unclear. This receptor was identified in a man aged 25 to 40 in good health. The CDR3 here is CAWSVEQPYEQYF. The CDR3 DNA reads TGTGCCTGGAGTGTAGAACAACCCTACGAGCAGTACTTC.